This T cell receptor (beta chain) derives from a study of blood T cells in healthy people across ages. The CDR3 consists of 13 residues. V shed 6 bases and J shed 9 bases, with 15 bases lying between them. CDR1 is MDHEN and CDR2 is SYDVKM in the germline V gene. Alongside a J-beta primer mix, a sample-barcoded 5' primer served in a second PCR lasting roughly 7 to 11 cycles. TCRdb redid the calling of the 5' RACE reads with MiXCR, one entry per CDR3 protein. The sample has about 1 million distinct CDR3 sequences, over 35% seen once; the top ten hold about 19%. The chain employs TRBV28 and TRBJ1-5; D remains ambiguous. The receptor's source is a woman aged 55 to 70 in good health. Sequencing input: blood. The CDR3 nucleotides are TGTGCCAGCAGACCTTCGGGCCTCGGGCCCCAGCATTTT. This sequence encodes CASRPSGLGPQHF.